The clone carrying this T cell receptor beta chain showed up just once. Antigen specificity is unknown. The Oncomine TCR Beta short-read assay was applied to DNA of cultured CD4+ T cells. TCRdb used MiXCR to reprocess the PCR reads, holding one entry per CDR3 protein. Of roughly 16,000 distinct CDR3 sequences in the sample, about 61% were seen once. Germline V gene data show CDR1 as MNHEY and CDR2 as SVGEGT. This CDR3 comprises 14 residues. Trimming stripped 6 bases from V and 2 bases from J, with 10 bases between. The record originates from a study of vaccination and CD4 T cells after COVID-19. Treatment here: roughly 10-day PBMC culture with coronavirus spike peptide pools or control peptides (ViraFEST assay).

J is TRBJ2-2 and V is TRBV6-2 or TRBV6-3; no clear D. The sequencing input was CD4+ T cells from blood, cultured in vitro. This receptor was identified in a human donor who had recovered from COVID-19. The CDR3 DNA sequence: TGTGCCAGCAGCGTCGCATTCAACACCGGGGAGCTGTTTTTT. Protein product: CASSVAFNTGELFF.